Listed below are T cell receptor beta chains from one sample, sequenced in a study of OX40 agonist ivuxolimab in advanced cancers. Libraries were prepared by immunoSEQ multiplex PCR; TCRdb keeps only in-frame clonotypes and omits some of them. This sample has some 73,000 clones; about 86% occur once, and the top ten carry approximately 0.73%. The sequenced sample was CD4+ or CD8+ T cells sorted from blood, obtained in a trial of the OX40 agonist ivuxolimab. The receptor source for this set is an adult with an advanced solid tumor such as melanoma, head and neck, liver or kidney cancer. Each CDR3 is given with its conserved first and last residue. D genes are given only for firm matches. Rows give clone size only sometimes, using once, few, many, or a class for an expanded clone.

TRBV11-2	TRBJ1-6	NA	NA	CASSLGTVNSPLHF	TGTGCCAGCAGCTTAGGGACAGTAAATTCACCCCTCCACTTT
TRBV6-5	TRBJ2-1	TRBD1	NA	CASSPGQFSYNEQFF	TGTGCCAGCAGTCCGGGACAGTTCTCCTACAATGAGCAGTTCTTC
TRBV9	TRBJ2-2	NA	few	CASSPAGASTGELFF	TGTGCCAGCAGCCCTGCAGGAGCGAGTACCGGGGAGCTGTTTTTT
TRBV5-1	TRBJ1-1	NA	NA	CASSLSWNTEAFF	TGCGCCAGCAGCTTGTCGTGGAACACTGAAGCTTTCTTT
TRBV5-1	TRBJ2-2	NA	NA	CASSLVGGNTGELFF	TGCGCCAGCAGCTTGGTGGGGGGAAACACCGGGGAGCTGTTTTTT
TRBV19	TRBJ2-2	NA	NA	CASSIGQDLTGELFF	TGTGCCAGTAGTATCGGGCAAGATTTAACCGGGGAGCTGTTTTTT
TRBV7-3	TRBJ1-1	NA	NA	CASSLTPPLGGMNTEAFF	TGTGCCAGCAGCTTAACGCCTCCTCTCGGGGGGATGAACACTGAAGCTTTCTTT
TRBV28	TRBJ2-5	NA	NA	CASSLWQALYQETQYF	TGTGCCAGCAGTTTATGGCAAGCGTTGTACCAAGAGACCCAGTACTTC
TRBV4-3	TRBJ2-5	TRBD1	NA	CASSQAPDRGETQYF	TGCGCCAGCAGCCAAGCCCCGGACAGGGGGGAGACCCAGTACTTC
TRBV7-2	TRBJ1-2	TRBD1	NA	CAARKGAGQANNYGYTF	TGTGCCGCACGTAAGGGTGCCGGACAGGCGAATAACTATGGCTACACCTTC
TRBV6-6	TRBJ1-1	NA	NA	CASSPPGRVEAFF	TGTGCCAGCAGCCCACCTGGACGCGTTGAAGCTTTCTTT
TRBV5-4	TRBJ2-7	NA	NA	CASSLSVGRASGEQYF	TGTGCCAGCAGCTTGTCCGTCGGCAGGGCTTCGGGCGAGCAGTACTTC